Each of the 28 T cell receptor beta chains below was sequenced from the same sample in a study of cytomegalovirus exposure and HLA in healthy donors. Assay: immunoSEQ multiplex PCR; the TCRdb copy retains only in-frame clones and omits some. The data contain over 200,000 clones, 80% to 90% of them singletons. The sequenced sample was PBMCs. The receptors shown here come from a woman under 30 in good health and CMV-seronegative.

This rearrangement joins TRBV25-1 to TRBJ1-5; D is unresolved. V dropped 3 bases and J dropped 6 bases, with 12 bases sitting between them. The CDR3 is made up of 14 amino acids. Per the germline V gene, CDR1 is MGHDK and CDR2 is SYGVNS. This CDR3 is CASSEAGIFQPQHF. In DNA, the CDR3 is TGTGCCAGCAGTGAGGCAGGAATATTTCAGCCCCAGCATTTT. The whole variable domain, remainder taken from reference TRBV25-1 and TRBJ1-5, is EADIYQTPRYLVIGTGKKITLECSQTMGHDKMYWYQQDPGMELHLIHYSYGVNSTEKGDLSSESTVSRIRTEHFPLTLESARPSHTSQYLCASSEAGIFQPQHFGDGTRLSIL.

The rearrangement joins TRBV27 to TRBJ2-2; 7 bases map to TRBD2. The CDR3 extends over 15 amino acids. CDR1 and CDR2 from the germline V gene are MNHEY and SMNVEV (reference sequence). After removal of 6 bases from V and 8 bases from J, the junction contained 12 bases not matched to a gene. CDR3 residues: CASRRASGARGELFF. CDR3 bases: TGTGCCAGCAGAAGAGCTAGCGGAGCTCGAGGGGAGCTGTTTTTT.

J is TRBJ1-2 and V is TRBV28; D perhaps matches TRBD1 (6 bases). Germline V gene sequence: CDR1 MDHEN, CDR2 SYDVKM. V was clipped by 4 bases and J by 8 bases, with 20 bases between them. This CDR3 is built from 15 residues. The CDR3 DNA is TGTGCCAGCAGTTCCCCACAGGGCGGTTTTTGGGGCTACACCTTC. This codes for CASSSPQGGFWGYTF.

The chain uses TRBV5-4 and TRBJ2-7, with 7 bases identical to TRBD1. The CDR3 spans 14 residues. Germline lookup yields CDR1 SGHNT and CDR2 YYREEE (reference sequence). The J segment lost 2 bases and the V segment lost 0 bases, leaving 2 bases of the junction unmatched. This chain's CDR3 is CASSLGQGPYEQYF. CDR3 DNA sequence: TGTGCCAGCAGCTTGGGACAGGGACCCTACGAGCAGTACTTC.

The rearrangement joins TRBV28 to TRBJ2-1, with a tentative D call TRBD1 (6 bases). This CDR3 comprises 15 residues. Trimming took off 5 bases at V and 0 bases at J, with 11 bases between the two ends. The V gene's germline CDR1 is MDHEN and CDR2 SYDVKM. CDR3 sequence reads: CASSTLRGSYNEQFF. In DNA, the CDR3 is TGTGCCAGCAGTACCCTCAGGGGCTCCTACAATGAGCAGTTCTTC.

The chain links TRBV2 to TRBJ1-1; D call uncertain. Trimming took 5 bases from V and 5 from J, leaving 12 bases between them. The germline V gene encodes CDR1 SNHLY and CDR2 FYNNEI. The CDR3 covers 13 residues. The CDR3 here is CASSRESRTEAFF. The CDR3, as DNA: TGTGCCAGCAGTCGAGAGTCGAGAACTGAAGCTTTCTTT.

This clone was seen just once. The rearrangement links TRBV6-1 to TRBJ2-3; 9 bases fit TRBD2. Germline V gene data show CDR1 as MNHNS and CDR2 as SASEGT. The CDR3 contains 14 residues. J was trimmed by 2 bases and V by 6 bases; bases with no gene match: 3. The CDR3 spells CASSLAGSTDTQYF. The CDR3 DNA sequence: TGTGCCAGCAGCCTAGCGGGATCCACAGATACGCAGTATTTT.

CDR3 coding DNA: TGTGCCAGCAGACCCCCGGGACTAACCAGAGATACGCAGTATTTT. Translation gives CASRPPGLTRDTQYF. The chain uses TRBV27 and TRBJ2-3; TRBD2 matches at 7 bases. Germline CDR1 and CDR2: MNHEY and SMNVEV (reference sequence). The CDR3 length is 15 residues. The V gene end was trimmed by 6 bases and the J gene end by 5 bases; junction bases not matched to a gene: 11.

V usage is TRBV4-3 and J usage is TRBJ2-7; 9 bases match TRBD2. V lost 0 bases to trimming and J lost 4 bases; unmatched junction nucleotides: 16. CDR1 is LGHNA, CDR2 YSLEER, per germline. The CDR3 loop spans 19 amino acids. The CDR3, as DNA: TGCGCCAGCAGCCAAGATCTGGCTAGCGGGAAGCGAGCTTTTTACGAGCAGTACTTC. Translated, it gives CASSQDLASGKRAFYEQYF.

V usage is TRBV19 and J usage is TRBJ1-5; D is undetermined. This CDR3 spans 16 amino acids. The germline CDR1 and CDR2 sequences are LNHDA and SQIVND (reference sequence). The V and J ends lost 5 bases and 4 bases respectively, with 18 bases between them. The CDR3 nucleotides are TGTGCCAGTAGTCCCCGGGAGGGTTTAGGTAATCAGCCCCAGCATTTT. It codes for CASSPREGLGNQPQHF.

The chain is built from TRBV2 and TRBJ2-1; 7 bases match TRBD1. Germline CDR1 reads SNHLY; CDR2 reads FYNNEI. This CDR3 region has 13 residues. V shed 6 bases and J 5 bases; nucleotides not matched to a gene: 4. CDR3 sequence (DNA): TGTGCCAGCAGAGGACAGGCGAACAATGAGCAGTTCTTC. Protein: CASRGQANNEQFF.

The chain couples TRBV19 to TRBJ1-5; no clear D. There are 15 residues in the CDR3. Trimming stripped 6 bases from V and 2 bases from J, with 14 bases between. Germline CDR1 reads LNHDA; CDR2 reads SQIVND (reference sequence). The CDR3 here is CASSPGVGGNQPQHF. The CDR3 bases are TGTGCCAGTAGCCCCGGGGTAGGAGGCAATCAGCCCCAGCATTTT.

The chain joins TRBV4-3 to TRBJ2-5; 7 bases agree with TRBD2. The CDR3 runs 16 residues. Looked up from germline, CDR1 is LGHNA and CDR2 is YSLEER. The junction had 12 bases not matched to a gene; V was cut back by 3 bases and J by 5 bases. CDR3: CASSQSWSSGWETQYF. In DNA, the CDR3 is TGCGCCAGCAGCCAGTCGTGGTCTAGCGGTTGGGAGACCCAGTACTTC.

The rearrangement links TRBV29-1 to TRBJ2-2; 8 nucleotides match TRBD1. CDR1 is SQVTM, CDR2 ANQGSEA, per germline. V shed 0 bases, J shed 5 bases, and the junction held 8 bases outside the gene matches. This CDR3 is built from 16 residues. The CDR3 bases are TGCAGCGTTGAAGATCGTGACAGGGGCTGGACCGGGGAGCTGTTTTTT. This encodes CSVEDRDRGWTGELFF.

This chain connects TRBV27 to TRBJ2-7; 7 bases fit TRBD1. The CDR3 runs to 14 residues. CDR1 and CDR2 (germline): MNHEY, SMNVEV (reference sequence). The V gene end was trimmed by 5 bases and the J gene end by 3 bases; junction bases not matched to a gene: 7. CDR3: CASSQQGSGYEQYF. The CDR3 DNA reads TGTGCCAGCAGTCAACAGGGGTCCGGCTACGAGCAGTACTTC.

CDR3 protein: CASSLLALNYEQYF. CDR3 in DNA: TGTGCCAGCAGCCTGCTGGCATTGAACTACGAGCAGTACTTC. The chain couples TRBV7-9 to TRBJ2-7; D is ambiguous. Germline CDR1 reads SEHNR; CDR2 reads FQNEAQ (reference sequence). The CDR3 runs to 14 residues. V was shortened by 5 bases and J by 3 bases, with 14 bases between the two germline ends. Full variable domain (remainder filled in from reference TRBV7-9 and TRBJ2-7): DTGVSQNPRHKITKRGQNVTFRCDPISEHNRLYWYRQTLGQGPEFLTYFQNEAQLEKSRLLSDRFSAERPKGSFSTLEIQRTEQGDSAMYLCASSLLALNYEQYFGPGTRLTVT.

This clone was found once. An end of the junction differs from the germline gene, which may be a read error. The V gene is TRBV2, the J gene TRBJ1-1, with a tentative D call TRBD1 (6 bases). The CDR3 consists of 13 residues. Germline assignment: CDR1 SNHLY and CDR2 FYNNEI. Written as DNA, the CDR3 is TGTGCCAGCAGTGCTAGGGGGACCGTTGAAGTTGTCTTT. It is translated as CASSARGTVEVVF.

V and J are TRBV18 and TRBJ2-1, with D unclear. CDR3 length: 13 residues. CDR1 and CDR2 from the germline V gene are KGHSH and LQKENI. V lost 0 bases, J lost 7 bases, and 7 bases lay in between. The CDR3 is CASSPPNLNEQFF. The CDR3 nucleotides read TGTGCCAGCTCACCACCGAACTTGAATGAGCAGTTCTTC.

The CDR3 spells CATSIERSSYNEQFF. The CDR3, as DNA: TGTGCCACCAGCATTGAGAGAAGCTCCTACAATGAGCAGTTCTTC. This chain joins TRBV15 and TRBJ2-1; D not certain. Germline V gene data show CDR1 as LNHNV and CDR2 as YYDKDF (reference sequence). With 4 bases removed from V and 0 bases from J, the gap between germline ends came to 10 bases. The CDR3 spans 15 residues.

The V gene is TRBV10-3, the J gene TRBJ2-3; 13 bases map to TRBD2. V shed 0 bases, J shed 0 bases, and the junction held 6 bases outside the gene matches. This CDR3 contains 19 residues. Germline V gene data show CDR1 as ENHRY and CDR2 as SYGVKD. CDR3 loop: CAISESGGTSGTSTDTQYF. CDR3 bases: TGTGCCATCAGTGAGTCAGGGGGGACTAGCGGGACTAGCACAGATACGCAGTATTTT.

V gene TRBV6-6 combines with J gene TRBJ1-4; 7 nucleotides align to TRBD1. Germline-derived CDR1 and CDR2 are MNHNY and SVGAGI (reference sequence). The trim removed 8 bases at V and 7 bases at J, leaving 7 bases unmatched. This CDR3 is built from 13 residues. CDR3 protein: CASCRGQVEKLFF. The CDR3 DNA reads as TGTGCCAGCTGCCGCGGACAGGTTGAAAAACTGTTTTTT.

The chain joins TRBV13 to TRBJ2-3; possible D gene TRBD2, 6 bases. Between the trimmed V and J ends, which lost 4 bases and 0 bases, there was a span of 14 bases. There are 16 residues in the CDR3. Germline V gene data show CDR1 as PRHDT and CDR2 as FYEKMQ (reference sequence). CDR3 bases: TGTGCCAGCAGCTCCCGACTAGACCCTAGCACAGATACGCAGTATTTT. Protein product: CASSSRLDPSTDTQYF. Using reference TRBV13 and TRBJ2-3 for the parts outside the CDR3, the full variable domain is AAGVIQSPRHLIKEKRETATLKCYPIPRHDTVYWYQQGPGQDPQFLISFYEKMQSDKGSIPDRFSAQQFSDYHSELNMSSLELGDSALYFCASSSRLDPSTDTQYFGPGTRLTVL.

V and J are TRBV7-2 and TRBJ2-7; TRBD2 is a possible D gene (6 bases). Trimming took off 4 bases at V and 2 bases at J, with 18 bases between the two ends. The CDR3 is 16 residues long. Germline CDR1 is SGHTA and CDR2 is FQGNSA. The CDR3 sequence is CASSYSPGLSTYEQYF. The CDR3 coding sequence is TGTGCCAGCAGCTACTCTCCGGGACTTTCCACCTACGAGCAGTACTTC.

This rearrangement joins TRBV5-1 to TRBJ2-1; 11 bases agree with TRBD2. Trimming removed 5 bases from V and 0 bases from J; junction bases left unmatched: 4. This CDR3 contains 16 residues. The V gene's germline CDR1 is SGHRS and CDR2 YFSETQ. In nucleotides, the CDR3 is TGCGCCAGCAGACTAGCGGGAGTGAACTCCTACAATGAGCAGTTCTTC. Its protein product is CASRLAGVNSYNEQFF.

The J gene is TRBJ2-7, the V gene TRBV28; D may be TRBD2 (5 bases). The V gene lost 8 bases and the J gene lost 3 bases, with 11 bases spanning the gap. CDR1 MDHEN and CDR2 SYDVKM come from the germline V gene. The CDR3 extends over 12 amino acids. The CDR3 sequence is CASGELNYEQYF. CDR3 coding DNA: TGTGCCAGCGGGGAGCTCAACTACGAGCAGTACTTC. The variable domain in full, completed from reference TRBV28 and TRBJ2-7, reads DVKVTQSSRYLVKRTGEKVFLECVQDMDHENMFWYRQDPGLGLRLIYFSYDVKMKEKGDIPEGYSVSREKKERFSLILESASTNQTSMYLCASGELNYEQYFGPGTRLTVT.

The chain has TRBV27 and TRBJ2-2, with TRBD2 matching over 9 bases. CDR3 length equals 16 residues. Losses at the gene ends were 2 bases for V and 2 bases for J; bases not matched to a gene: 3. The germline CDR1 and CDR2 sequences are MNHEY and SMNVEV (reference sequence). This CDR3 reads CASSLHSGSNTGELFF. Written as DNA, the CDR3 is TGTGCCAGCAGTTTACATAGCGGGAGCAACACCGGGGAGCTGTTTTTT.

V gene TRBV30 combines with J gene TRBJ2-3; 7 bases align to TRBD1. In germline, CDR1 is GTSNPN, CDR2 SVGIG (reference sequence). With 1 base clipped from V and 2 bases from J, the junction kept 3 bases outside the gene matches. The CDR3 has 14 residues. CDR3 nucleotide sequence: TGTGCCTGGAGTGCGAGGGGGCCCACAGATACGCAGTATTTT. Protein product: CAWSARGPTDTQYF.

The CDR3 coding sequence is TGTGCCAGCAGCCCTAGCGGACAGGGTGTCTACGAGCAGTACTTC. It yields the protein CASSPSGQGVYEQYF. The chain couples TRBV13 to TRBJ2-7, with D possibly TRBD1 on 8 matching bases. Germline V gives CDR1 PRHDT, CDR2 FYEKMQ (reference sequence). The ends were cut back, 5 bases at V and 3 bases at J, with 17 bases in the middle. This CDR3 has 15 amino acids.